This T cell receptor beta chain derives from a study of immune heterogeneity within non-small cell lung tumors. Looking at the study overall: Histology included several squamous cell carcinomas, roughly eleven non-squamous carcinomas and 1 unspecified tumor. Whole-study results and caveats: High-frequency T-cell receptor beta clonotypes differed largely between individual patients. A moderate but significant correlation was observed between local T-cell clonality and local tumor mutational burden (R about 0.34). Within a patient, dominant CDR3 beta clonotypes were shared across sites, though different locations had unique frequent clones.

Points on this clonotype: What it binds is unknown.

The starting template was genomic DNA from bulk tumor, approximately 600 ng per sample. Biopsies, several per primary tumor and spaced far apart, were collected during surgery. Enrolled patients presented with newly diagnosed, previously untreated non-small cell lung cancer and underwent curative surgery. TCR beta CDR3 was amplified by multiplex PCR using 32 V and 13 J primers. TCRdb re-called the multiplex PCR reads with MiXCR, one entry per CDR3 protein. The sample shows a few thousand distinct CDR3 sequences, roughly 25% of them seen only once. The germline V gene encodes CDR1 LNHDA and CDR2 SQIVND (reference sequence). With V trimmed by 2 bases and J by 0 bases, 12 bases remained unmatched. The CDR3 runs 20 residues.

Material: lung tumor tissue. The sequence derives from a man aged 60-69 years with non-small cell lung cancer. The chain combines TRBV19 with TRBJ2-1; TRBD2 matches 11 bases. CDR3 bases: TGTGCCAGTAGTATACAAGGAACCGGGACTAGCGGCCTCTCCTACAATGAGCAGTTCTTC. It codes for CASSIQGTGTSGLSYNEQFF.